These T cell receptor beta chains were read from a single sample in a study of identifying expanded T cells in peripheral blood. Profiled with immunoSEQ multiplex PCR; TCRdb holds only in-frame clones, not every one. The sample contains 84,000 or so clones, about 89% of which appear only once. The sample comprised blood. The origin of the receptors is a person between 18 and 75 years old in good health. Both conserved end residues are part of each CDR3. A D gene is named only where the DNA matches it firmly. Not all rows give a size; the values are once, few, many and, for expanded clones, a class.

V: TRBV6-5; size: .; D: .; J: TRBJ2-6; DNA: TGTGCCAGCAGTTACGCTGGGGCCAACGTCCTGACTTTC; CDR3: CASSYAGANVLTF
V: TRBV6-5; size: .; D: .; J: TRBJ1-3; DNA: TGTGCCAGCAGGAAACTCTCTGGAAACACCATATATTTT; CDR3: CASRKLSGNTIYF
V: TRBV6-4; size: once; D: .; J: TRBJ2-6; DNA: TGTGCCAGCAGTCGAATATGCTCACGACAAAGTCGGGCCAACGTCCTGACTTTC; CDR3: CASSRICSRQSRANVLTF
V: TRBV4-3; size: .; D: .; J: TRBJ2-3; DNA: TGCGCCAGCAGCCAAGATCTATTGGTCACAGATACGCAGTATTTT; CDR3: CASSQDLLVTDTQYF
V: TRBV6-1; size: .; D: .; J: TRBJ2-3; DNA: TGTGCCAGCGCGCGGGACCACACAGATACGCAGTATTTT; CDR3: CASARDHTDTQYF
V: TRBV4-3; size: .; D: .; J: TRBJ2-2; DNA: TGCGCCAGCAGCCAAGAAATCGAACTAGTAACCGGGGAGCTGTTTTTT; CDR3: CASSQEIELVTGELFF
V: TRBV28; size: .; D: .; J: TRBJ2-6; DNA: TGTGCCAGCAGTTCCCCCTCCCAGGTCCCCTCTGGGGCCAACGTCCTGACTTTC; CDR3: CASSSPSQVPSGANVLTF
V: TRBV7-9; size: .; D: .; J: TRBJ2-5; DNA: TGTGCCAGCAGCAAAAGGGGGGCAGACCAAGAGACCCAGTACTTC; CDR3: CASSKRGADQETQYF
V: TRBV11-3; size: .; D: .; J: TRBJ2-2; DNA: TGTGCCAGCAGCTTAGATGGCAGATACGGGGAGCTGTTTTTT; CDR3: CASSLDGRYGELFF
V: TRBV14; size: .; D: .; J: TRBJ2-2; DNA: TGTGCCAGCAGCCTCGAATACAGGTTTACTGGGGCCGGGGAGCTGTTTTTT; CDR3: CASSLEYRFTGAGELFF
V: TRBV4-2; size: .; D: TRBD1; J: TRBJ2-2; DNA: TGTGCCAGCAGCCAAGCGGGACAGACCACCGGGGAGCTGTTTTTT; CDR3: CASSQAGQTTGELFF
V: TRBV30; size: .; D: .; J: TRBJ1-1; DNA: TGTGCCTGGAGTTTCTGGGGTACAGACACTGAAGCTTTCTTT; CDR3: CAWSFWGTDTEAFF
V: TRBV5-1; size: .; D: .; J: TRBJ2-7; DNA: TGCGCCAGCAGCTTCGGGGGACGTACCTACGAGCAGTACTTC; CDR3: CASSFGGRTYEQYF
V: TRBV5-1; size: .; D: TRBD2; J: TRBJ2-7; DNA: TGCGCCAGCAGCTTGGTCGCGGGGGGACCCTACGAGCAGTACTTC; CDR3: CASSLVAGGPYEQYF
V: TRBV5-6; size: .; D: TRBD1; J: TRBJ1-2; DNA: TGTGCCAGCAGCCCCGGGACAGGGGGCGATGGCTACACCTTC; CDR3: CASSPGTGGDGYTF
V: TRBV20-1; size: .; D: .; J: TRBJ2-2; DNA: TGCAGTGCTAGCAGCACCGGGGAGCTGTTTTTT; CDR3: CSASSTGELFF
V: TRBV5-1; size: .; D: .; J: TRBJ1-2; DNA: TGCGCCAGCAGCGCACAGGGAATCGGCTATGGCTACACCTTC; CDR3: CASSAQGIGYGYTF
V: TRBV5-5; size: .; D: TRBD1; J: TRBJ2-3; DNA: TGTGCCAGCAGCTTGACAGGGGGCGGCGATACGCAGTATTTT; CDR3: CASSLTGGGDTQYF
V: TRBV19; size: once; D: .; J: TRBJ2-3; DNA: TGTGCCAGTAGTATCAGTCAGGGAGGCACAGATACGCAGTATTTT; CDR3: CASSISQGGTDTQYF
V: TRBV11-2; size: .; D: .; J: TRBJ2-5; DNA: TGTGCCAGCAGCAGGCTCGGGACGGCTATCCAAGAGACCCAGTACTTC; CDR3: CASSRLGTAIQETQYF
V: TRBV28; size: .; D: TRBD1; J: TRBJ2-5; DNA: TGTGCCAGCCATCCTGGTCAAGGGACAGGGTTTGAGGAGACCCAGTACTTC; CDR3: CASHPGQGTGFEETQYF
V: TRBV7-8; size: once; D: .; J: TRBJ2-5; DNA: TGTGCCAGCAGCTTAATTCAGGGTTGGGAGACCCAGTACTTC; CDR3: CASSLIQGWETQYF
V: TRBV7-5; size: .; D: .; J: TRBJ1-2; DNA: TGTGCCAGAAGCAAACAACACAGGGGACCGAACTATGGCTACACCTTC; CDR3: CARSKQHRGPNYGYTF
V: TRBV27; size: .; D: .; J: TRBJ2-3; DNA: TGTGCCAGCAGTACTGTGCAGGGGAGGGGAGGTCTATGGCAGTATTTT; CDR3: CASSTVQGRGGLWQYF
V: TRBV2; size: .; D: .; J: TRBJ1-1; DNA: TGTGCCAGCAGTGAAATCGCAGGCCGGGACACTGAAGCTTTCTTT; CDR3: CASSEIAGRDTEAFF
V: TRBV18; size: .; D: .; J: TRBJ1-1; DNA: TGTGCCAGCTCACGTGGGGCAGGGGAGATGACTGAAGCTTTCTTT; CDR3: CASSRGAGEMTEAFF
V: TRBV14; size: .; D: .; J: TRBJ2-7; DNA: TGTGCCAGCAGGCCTACCAACGGGAACGAGCAGTACTTC; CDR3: CASRPTNGNEQYF
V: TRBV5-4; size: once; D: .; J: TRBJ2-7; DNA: TGTGCCAGCAGCTTAACCCCCTCTACCGACGAGCAGTACTTC; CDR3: CASSLTPSTDEQYF
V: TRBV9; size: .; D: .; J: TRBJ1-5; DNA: TGTGCCAGCAGCCAACAGGGTAGCAATCAGCCCCAGCATTTT; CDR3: CASSQQGSNQPQHF
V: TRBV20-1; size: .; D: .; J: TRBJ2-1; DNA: TGCAGTGGCACTAGCTGGTATGAGCAGTTCTTC; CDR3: CSGTSWYEQFF
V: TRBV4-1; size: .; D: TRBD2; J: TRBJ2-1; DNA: TGCGCCAGCAGCCCCGGACTAGCAGAAAACAATGAGCAGTTCTTC; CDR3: CASSPGLAENNEQFF
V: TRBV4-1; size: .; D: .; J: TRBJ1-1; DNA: TGCGCCAGCAGCCAACTTGGACTGGGGGGGGGTCCCAGAAGCATGAACACTGAAGCTTTCTTT; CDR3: CASSQLGLGGGPRSMNTEAFF
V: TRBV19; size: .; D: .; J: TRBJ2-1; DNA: TGTGCCAGTAGTATACCCCCCACAAGCAATGAGCAGTTCTTC; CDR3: CASSIPPTSNEQFF
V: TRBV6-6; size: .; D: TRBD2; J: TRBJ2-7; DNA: TGTGCCAGCAGTTCGACTAGCGGAGAGCAGTACTTC; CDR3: CASSSTSGEQYF
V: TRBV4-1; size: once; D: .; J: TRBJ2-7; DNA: TGCGCCAGCAGCCAAGTGGTCGGGGTGGGTCCCTACGAGCAGTACTTC; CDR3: CASSQVVGVGPYEQYF
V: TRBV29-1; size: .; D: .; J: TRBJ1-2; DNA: TGCAGCGTTGTCGGCGGCAGGAGGGTGAATGGCTACACCTTC; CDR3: CSVVGGRRVNGYTF
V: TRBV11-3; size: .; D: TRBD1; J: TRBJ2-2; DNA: TGTGCCAGCAGCAAAGGGACAGGGGACCTCACCGGGGAGCTGTTTTTT; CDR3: CASSKGTGDLTGELFF
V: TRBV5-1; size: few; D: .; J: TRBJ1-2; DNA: TGCGCCAGCCGGGGGAACTATGGCTACACCTTC; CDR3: CASRGNYGYTF
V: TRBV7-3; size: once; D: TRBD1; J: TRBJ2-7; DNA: TGTGCCAGCAGCTTAATGGACAGGGGACCCTACGAGCAGTACTTC; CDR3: CASSLMDRGPYEQYF
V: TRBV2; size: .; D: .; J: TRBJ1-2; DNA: TGTGCCAGCAGTGCCTCGGGTCCCTCAGGCGGCTACACCTTC; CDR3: CASSASGPSGGYTF
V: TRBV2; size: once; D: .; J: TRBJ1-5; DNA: TGTGCCAGCTGCAGGGATAGCAATCAGCCCCAGCATTTT; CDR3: CASCRDSNQPQHF
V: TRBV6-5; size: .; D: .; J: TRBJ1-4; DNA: TGTGCCAGCAGCTCTGATTTAGAAAAACTGTTTTTT; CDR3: CASSSDLEKLFF
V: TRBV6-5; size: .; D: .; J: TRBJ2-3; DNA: TGTGCCAGCACCCTGGACTGGAAGACCACAGATACGCAGTATTTT; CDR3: CASTLDWKTTDTQYF
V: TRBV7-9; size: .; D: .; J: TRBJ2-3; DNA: TGTGCCAGCAGCTTAGGTGTCGGGTCAGATACGCAGTATTTT; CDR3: CASSLGVGSDTQYF
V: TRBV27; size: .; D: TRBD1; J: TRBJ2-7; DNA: TGTGCCAGCAGCCCTCTGGGGCCGGGACAGGGCTACGAGCAGTACTTC; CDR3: CASSPLGPGQGYEQYF
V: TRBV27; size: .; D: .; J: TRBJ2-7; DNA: TGTGCCGAAGGGGTACAGCACTACGAGCAGTACTTC; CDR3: CAEGVQHYEQYF
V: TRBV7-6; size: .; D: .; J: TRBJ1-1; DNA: TGTGCCAGCAGCTTAAATGAGGACCTTCGAGCAACTGAAGCTTTCTTT; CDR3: CASSLNEDLRATEAFF